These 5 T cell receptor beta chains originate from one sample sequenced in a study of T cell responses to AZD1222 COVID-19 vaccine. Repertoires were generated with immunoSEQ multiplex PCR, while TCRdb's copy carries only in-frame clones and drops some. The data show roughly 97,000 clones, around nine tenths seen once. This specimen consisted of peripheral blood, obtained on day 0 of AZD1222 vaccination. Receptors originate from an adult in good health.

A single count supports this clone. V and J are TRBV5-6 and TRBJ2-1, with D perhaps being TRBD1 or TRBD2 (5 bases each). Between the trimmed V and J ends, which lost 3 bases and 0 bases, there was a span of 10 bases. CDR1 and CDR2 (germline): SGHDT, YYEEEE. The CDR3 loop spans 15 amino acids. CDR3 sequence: CASSSGASSYNEQFF. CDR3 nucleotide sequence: TGTGCCAGCAGCTCCGGGGCAAGCTCCTACAATGAGCAGTTCTTC.

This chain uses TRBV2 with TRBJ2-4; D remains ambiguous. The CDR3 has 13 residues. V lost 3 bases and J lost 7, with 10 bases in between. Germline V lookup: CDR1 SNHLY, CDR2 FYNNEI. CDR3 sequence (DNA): TGTGCCAGCAGTGAGTTTGGTGGGAACATTCAGTACTTC. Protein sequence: CASSEFGGNIQYF.

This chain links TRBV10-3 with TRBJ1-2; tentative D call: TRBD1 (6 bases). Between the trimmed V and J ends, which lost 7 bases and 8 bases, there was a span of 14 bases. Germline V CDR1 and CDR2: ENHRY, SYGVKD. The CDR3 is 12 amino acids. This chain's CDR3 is CAITDSSRGYTF. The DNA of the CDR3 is TGTGCCATCACGGACAGCTCGAGGGGCTACACCTTC.

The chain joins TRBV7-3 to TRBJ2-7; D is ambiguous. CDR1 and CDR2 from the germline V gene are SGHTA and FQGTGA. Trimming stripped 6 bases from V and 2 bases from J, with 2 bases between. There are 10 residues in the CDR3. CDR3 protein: CASSAYEQYF. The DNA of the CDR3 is TGTGCCAGCAGTGCCTACGAGCAGTACTTC.

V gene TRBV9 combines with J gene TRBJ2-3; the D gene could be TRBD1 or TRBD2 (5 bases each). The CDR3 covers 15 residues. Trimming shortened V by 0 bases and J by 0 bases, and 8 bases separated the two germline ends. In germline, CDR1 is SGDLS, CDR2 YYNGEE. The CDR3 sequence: CASSVAGLSTDTQYF. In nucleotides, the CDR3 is TGTGCCAGCAGCGTAGCGGGGCTTAGCACAGATACGCAGTATTTT.